This TCR beta chain was obtained from a study of blood T cell repertoires in COVID-19. As processed by the authors: Researchers report that nucleated cell counts were estimated from reference gene primer amplification. TCRdb's copy holds only in-frame clones and misses some; the assay was immunoSEQ multiplex PCR. That table gives V, J and clone size, and the DNA gave D and trimming. The sample has about 87,000 clones, approximately 82% seen once; the top ten hold 2% to 2.5%. This CDR3 has 13 amino acids. Germline V gene sequence: CDR1 KGHSH, CDR2 LQKENI. The V end lost 3 bases, the J end lost 3 bases, and 8 bases lay between the germline ends.

Sequenced: peripheral blood. The clonotype comes from a woman in her 70s with acute or convalescent COVID-19. The chain carries TRBV18 and TRBJ1-2; tentative D call: TRBD1 (5 bases). CDR3 amino acids: CASSPGGHYGYTF. The DNA for the CDR3 is TGTGCCAGCTCACCCGGGGGACACTATGGCTACACCTTC.